Included here is one T cell receptor beta chain sequence, with context. Original handling: The assay estimated nucleated cells by amplifying reference gene primers. Produced via immunoSEQ multiplex PCR; TCRdb's table is partial and in-frame only. The D gene and trimming were derived from the DNA, and the V and J assignments and clone size from that table. This sample has roughly 270,000 clones, with around 90% found just once. This entry is derived from a study of blood T cell repertoires in COVID-19. Background on the study: Sample material is recorded as cDNA or gDNA derived from T cells, B-cell-depleted T cells, or PBMCs.

The length of the CDR3 is 15 residues. The germline gives CDR1 PRHDT, CDR2 FYEKMQ (reference sequence). Trimming took 1 base from V and 1 from J; bases not matched to a gene: 2. This clonotype was obtained from a man in his late teens or twenties with active or convalescent COVID-19. This rearrangement joins TRBV13 to TRBJ1-1; 8 bases align to TRBD1. Sample: peripheral blood. CDR3 nucleotides: TGTGCCAGCAGCTTAGAGGGGACAGGGAACACTGAAGCTTTCTTT. Residues: CASSLEGTGNTEAFF.